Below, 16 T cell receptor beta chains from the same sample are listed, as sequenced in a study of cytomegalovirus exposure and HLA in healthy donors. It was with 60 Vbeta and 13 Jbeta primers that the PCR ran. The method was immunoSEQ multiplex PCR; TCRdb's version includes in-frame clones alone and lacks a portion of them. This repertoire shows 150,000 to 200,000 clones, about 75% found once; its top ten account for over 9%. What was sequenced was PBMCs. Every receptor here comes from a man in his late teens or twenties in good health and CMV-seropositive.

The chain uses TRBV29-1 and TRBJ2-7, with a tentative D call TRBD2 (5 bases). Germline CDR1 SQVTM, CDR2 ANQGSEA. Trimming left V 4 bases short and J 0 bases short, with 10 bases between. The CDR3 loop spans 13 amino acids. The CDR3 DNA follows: TGCAGCGTTGTGTTTGGGAGCTCCTACGAGCAGTACTTC. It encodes CSVVFGSSYEQYF.

The CDR3 DNA follows: TGTGCCAGCAGTTTGAGCGGGAACTACGAGCAGTACTTC. Protein product: CASSLSGNYEQYF. V usage is TRBV28 and J usage is TRBJ2-7; 7 nucleotides line up with TRBD2. Germline lookup yields CDR1 MDHEN and CDR2 SYDVKM. V was clipped by 3 bases and J by 3 bases; unmatched bases: 2. The CDR3 loop spans 13 amino acids.

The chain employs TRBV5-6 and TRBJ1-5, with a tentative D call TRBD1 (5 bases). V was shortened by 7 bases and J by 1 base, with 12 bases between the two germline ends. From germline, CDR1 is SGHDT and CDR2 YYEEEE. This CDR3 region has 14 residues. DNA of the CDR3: TGTGCCAGCTCTAGGGGAACAAGCAATCAGCCCCAGCATTTT. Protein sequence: CASSRGTSNQPQHF.

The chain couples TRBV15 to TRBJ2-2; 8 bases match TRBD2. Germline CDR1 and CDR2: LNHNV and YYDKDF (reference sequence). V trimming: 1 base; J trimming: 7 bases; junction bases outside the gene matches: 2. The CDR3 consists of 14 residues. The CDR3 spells CATSRGTSSGELFF. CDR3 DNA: TGTGCCACCAGCAGAGGGACTAGCAGCGGGGAGCTGTTTTTT.

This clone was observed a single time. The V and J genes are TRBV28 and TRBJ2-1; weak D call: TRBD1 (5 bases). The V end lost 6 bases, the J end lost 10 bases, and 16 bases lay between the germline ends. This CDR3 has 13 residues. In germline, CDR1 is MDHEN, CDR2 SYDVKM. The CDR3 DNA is TGTGCCAGCAGCCAACAGGCCCCAGGGGAGCAGTTCTTC. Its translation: CASSQQAPGEQFF.

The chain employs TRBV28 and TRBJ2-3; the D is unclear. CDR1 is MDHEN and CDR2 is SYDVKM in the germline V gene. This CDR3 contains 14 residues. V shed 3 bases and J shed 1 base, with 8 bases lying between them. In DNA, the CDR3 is TGTGCCAGCAGTTTGCCTTTAGGCACAGATACGCAGTATTTT. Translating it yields CASSLPLGTDTQYF.

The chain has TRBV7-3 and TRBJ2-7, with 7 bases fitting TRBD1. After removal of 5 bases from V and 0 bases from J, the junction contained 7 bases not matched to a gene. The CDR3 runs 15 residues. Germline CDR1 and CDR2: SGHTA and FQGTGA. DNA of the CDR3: TGTGCCAGCAGCCGACAGACAGGGAGCTCCTACGAGCAGTACTTC. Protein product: CASSRQTGSSYEQYF. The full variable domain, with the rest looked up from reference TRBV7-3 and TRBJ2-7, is GAGVSQTPSNKVTEKGKYVELRCDPISGHTALYWYRQSLGQGPEFLIYFQGTGAADDSGLPNDRFFAVRPEGSVSTLKIQRTERGDSAVYLCASSRQTGSSYEQYFGPGTRLTVT.

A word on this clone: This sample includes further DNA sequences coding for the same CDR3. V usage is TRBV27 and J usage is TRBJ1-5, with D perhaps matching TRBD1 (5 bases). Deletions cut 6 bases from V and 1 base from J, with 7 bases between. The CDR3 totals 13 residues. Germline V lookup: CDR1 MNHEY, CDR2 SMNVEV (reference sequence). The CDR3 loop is CASSRGSNQPQHF. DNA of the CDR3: TGTGCCAGCAGCCGGGGGAGCAATCAGCCCCAGCATTTT.

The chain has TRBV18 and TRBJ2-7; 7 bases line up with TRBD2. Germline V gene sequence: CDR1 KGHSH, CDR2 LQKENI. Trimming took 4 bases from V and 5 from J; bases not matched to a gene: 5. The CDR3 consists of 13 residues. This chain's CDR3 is CASSLKGGDEQYF. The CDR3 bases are TGTGCCAGCTCACTGAAGGGAGGGGACGAGCAGTACTTC.

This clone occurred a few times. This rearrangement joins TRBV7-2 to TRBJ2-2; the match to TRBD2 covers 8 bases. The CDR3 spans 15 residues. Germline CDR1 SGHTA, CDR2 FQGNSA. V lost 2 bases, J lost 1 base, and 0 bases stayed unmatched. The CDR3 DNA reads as TGTGCCAGCAGCTTAACTAGCGGGAACACCGGGGAGCTGTTTTTT. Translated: CASSLTSGNTGELFF.

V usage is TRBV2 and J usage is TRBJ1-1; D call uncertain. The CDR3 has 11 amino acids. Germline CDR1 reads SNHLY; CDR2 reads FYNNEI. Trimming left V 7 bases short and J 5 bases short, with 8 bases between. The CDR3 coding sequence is TGTGCCAGCAATGGAGGGACTGAAGCTTTCTTT. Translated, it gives CASNGGTEAFF.

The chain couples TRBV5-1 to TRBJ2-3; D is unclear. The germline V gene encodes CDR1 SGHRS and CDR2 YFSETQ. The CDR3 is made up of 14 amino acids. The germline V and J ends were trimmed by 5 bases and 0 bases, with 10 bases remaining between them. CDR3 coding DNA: TGCGCCAGCAGACCACAGCCTAGCACAGATACGCAGTATTTT. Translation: CASRPQPSTDTQYF.

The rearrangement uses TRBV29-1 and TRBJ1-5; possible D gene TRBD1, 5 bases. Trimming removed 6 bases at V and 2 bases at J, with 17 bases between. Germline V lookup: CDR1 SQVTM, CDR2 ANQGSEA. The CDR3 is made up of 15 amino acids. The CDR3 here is CSVSGGFLGNQPQHF. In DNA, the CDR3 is TGCAGCGTCAGTGGGGGGTTTTTGGGCAATCAGCCCCAGCATTTT.

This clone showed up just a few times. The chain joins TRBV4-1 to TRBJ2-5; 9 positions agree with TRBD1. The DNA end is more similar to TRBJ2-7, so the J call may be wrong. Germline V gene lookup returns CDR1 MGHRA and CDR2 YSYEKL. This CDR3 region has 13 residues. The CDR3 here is CASSQGQGDEQYF. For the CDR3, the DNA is TGCGCCAGCAGTCAGGGACAGGGAGACGAGCAGTACTTC.

Here the CDR3 reads CAISEDRGLSYEQYF. The CDR3 region has the DNA TGTGCCATCAGTGAGGACCGGGGTCTCTCCTACGAGCAGTACTTC. The chain joins TRBV10-3 to TRBJ2-7; D possibly corresponds to TRBD2 (5 bases). The CDR3 length is 15 residues. CDR1 is ENHRY and CDR2 is SYGVKD in the germline V gene. Trimming pared 2 bases from V and 0 bases from J, leaving 11 bases between.

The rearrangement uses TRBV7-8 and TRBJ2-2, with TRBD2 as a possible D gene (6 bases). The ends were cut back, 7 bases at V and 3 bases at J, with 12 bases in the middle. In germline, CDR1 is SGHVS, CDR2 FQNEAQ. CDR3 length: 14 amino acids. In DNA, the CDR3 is TGTGCCAGCATCACCGGGACTCACACCGGGGAGCTGTTTTTT. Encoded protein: CASITGTHTGELFF. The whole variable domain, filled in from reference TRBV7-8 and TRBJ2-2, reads GAGVSQSPRYKVAKRGQDVALRCDPISGHVSLFWYQQALGQGPEFLTYFQNEAQLDKSGLPSDRFFAERPEGSVSTLKIQRTQQEDSAVYLCASITGTHTGELFFGEGSRLTVL.